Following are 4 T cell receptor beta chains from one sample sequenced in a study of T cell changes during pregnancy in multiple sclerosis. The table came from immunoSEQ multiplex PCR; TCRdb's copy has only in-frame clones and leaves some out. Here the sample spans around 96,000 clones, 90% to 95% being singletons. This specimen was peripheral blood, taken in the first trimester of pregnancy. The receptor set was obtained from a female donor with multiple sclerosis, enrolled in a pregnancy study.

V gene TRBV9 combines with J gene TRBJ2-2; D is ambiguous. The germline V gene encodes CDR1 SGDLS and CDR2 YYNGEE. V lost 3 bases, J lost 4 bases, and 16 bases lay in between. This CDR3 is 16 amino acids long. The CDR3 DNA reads TGTGCCAGCAGCGCCTACGAGTTGCTGATCACCGGGGAGCTGTTTTTT. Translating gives CASSAYELLITGELFF.

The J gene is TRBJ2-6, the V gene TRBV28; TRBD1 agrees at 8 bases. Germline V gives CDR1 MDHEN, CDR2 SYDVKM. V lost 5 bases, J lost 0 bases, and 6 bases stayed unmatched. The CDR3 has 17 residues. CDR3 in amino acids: CASSPGTGLSGANVLTF. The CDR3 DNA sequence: TGTGCCAGCAGTCCCGGGACAGGACTCTCTGGGGCCAACGTCCTGACTTTC.

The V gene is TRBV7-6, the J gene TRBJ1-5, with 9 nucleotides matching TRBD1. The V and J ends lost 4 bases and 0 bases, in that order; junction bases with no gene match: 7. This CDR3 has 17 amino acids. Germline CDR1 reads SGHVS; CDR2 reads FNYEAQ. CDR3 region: CASSSRQGGYSNQPQHF. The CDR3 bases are TGTGCCAGCAGCTCAAGACAGGGGGGCTATAGCAATCAGCCCCAGCATTTT.

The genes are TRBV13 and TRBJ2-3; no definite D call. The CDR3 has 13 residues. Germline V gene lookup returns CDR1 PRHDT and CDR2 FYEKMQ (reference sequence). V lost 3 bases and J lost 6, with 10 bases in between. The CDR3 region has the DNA TGTGCCAGCAGCTTCCTGGAGCCGGATACGCAGTATTTT. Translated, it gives CASSFLEPDTQYF.